The TCR beta chain under discussion was sequenced for a study of cytomegalovirus exposure and HLA in healthy donors. Germline assignment: CDR1 SGDLS and CDR2 YYNGEE. CDR3 size: 15 residues. Vbeta (60) and Jbeta (13) primers were used in the PCR. Here immunoSEQ multiplex PCR was the method, and the copy in TCRdb shows in-frame clones only, minus some. The repertoire holds 55,000 to 80,000 clones, with approximately 72% as singletons. Findings and limits, study-wide: Reportedly, fewer N-insertions than the roughly 700-donor mean appeared in an Asian-associated ancestry cluster in a later analysis. Excluded were some V segments that proved indistinguishable, including TRBV6-2 and TRBV6-3.

About this clone: What it binds is unknown. Relative to the germline gene, one junction end is altered; a read error may explain this.

This TCR was sampled from a woman aged 30 to 39 in good health and CMV-seropositive. Sample: PBMCs. The chain recombines TRBV9 with TRBJ2-3; perhaps TRBD1 as D (5 bases). The chain's CDR3 is CASSGGLLTADAQYF. Written as DNA, the CDR3 is TGTGCCAGCAGCGGGGGCCTCCTAACAGCAGATGCGCAGTATTTT.